These 15 T cell receptor beta chains originate from one sample sequenced in a study of beta chain features in type 1 diabetes listed by TCRdb under 2018. Their specific antigens are unknown. Broader findings and caveats from the paper: In all four CD4+ subsets, TCRB CDR3 length was moderately but significantly shorter in type 1 diabetes patients.

The library relied on the immunoSEQ multiplex PCR assay. The High Capacity cDNA Reverse Transcription Kit was used to reverse transcribe all of the isolated RNA, meaning that expressed TCRB transcripts were what got sequenced. TCRdb took this table from immuneACCESS and kept in-frame rearrangements with V and J called. Such tables lack part of the clones; where checked against another copy, unresolved V genes explain under half of the gap, and the rest is unexplained. This sample holds around 600,000 clones; 9.5% to 15% were observed only once. The ten most abundant clones make up around 0.12% of the sample. Source material: naive CD4+ T cells from blood. The cell subset or site tag for this specimen amounts to: true naive CD4+ T cells. The receptors come from a man aged 25-45 years with type 1 diabetes.

This clone was seen a handful of times. The chain has TRBV9 and TRBJ2-7; D tentatively fits TRBD1 or TRBD2 (5 bases each). CDR1 and CDR2 (germline): SGDLS, YYNGEE. The V gene lost 2 bases and the J gene lost 3 bases, with 9 bases spanning the gap. The CDR3 spans 13 residues. In DNA, the CDR3 is TGTGCCAGCAGCGTTGGGACGGTCTACGAGCAGTACTTC. This encodes CASSVGTVYEQYF. Together with reference TRBV9 and TRBJ2-7, the CDR3 gives the full variable domain: DSGVTQTPKHLITATGQRVTLRCSPRSGDLSVYWYQQSLDQGLQFLIQYYNGEERAKGNILERFSAQQFPDLHSELNLSSLELGDSALYFCASSVGTVYEQYFGPGTRLTVT.

The chain joins TRBV2 to TRBJ2-3, with D unresolved. The germline V gene has CDR1 SNHLY and CDR2 FYNNEI. Trimming shortened V by 2 bases and J by 4 bases, and 1 base separated the two germline ends. This CDR3 comprises 11 residues. The CDR3 DNA reads TGTGCCAGCAGTGAATCAGATACGCAGTATTTT. This sequence encodes CASSESDTQYF.

V gene TRBV7-2 combines with J gene TRBJ2-5; 8 bases map to TRBD1. V was pared by 6 bases and J by 3 bases, with 6 bases of the junction left unmatched. CDR1 SGHTA and CDR2 FQGNSA come from the germline V gene. This CDR3 contains 14 residues. The DNA for the CDR3 is TGTGCCAGCAGGGCCGGGACAGGAGAAGAGACCCAGTACTTC. Protein sequence: CASRAGTGEETQYF.

This clone showed up just a few times. The rearrangement uses TRBV11-3 and TRBJ1-6, with 7 bases that match TRBD1. CDR1 SGHNT and CDR2 YENEEA come from the germline V gene. The trim removed 7 bases at V and 7 bases at J, leaving 10 bases unmatched. There are 15 residues in the CDR3. This CDR3 reads CASTETGTANSPLHF. The CDR3 DNA reads as TGTGCCAGCACCGAGACAGGGACAGCGAATTCACCCCTCCACTTT. Variable domain in full (rest from reference TRBV11-3 and TRBJ1-6): EAGVVQSPRYKIIEKKQPVAFWCNPISGHNTLYWYLQNLGQGPELLIRYENEEAVDDSQLPKDRFSAERLKGVDSTLKIQPAELGDSAVYLCASTETGTANSPLHFGNGTRLTVT.

In its sample, this clone was seen a few times. The chain joins TRBV29-1 to TRBJ2-5; D unresolved. V lost 7 bases and J 5 bases, leaving 14 bases between the germline ends. This CDR3 contains 12 residues. Germline loops: CDR1 SQVTM, CDR2 ANQGSEA. The DNA for the CDR3 is TGCAGCGCCCGCGGCGGTCCGGAGACCCAGTACTTC. This codes for CSARGGPETQYF.

This clone was seen a few times. The genes are TRBV28 and TRBJ2-7; tentatively, D is TRBD1 (5 bases). The germline V gene encodes CDR1 MDHEN and CDR2 SYDVKM. CDR3 size: 13 residues. The V and J ends lost 2 bases and 6 bases respectively, with 11 bases between them. CDR3 sequence reads: CASSLAPQGEQYF. CDR3 coding DNA: TGTGCCAGCAGTTTAGCCCCGCAGGGCGAGCAGTACTTC.

J is TRBJ2-1 and V is TRBV28; 7 bases agree with TRBD2. V dropped 5 bases and J dropped 7; count of bases not matched to a gene: 11. This CDR3 region has 15 residues. Germline V lookup: CDR1 MDHEN, CDR2 SYDVKM. The CDR3 loop is CASSRGGNSGNEQFF. In nucleotides, the CDR3 is TGTGCCAGCAGTCGCGGGGGTAATTCTGGAAATGAGCAGTTCTTC.

J is TRBJ2-1 and V is TRBV18; 9 bases are a match to TRBD1. The CDR3 totals 15 residues. Germline V CDR1 and CDR2: KGHSH, LQKENI. Trimming cost V 0 bases and J 7 bases; bases outside gene matches: 4. CDR3 sequence: CASSPPGQGVNEQFF. In DNA form, the CDR3 reads TGTGCCAGCTCACCACCGGGACAGGGTGTAAATGAGCAGTTCTTC.

The chain couples TRBV10-3 to TRBJ2-3, with D tentatively TRBD1 (6 bases). CDR1 is ENHRY and CDR2 is SYGVKD in the germline V gene. The germline V and J ends were trimmed by 0 bases and 5 bases, with 18 bases remaining between them. The CDR3 consists of 17 residues. In nucleotides, the CDR3 is TGTGCCATCAGTGAGTCCGGACAGCGGATTTGGGGAGATACGCAGTATTTT. This translates into CAISESGQRIWGDTQYF.

This clone was detected only a few times. V usage is TRBV5-6 and J usage is TRBJ1-3, with D hard to call. The CDR3 contains 15 residues. Trimming stripped 1 base from V and 4 bases from J, with 12 bases between. CDR1 is SGHDT, CDR2 YYEEEE, per germline. The DNA for the CDR3 is TGTGCCAGCAGCTTGACTCAATCCGGCGGAAACACCATATATTTT. Amino acid sequence: CASSLTQSGGNTIYF.

The chain couples TRBV4-3 to TRBJ1-4; no definite D call. CDR1 LGHNA and CDR2 YSLEER come from the germline V gene. V was trimmed by 4 bases and J by 4 bases, leaving 13 bases between them. This CDR3 has 15 amino acids. CDR3 nucleotide sequence: TGCGCCAGCAGCCCTCCGGGCAGGAGTAATGAAAAACTGTTTTTT. It codes for CASSPPGRSNEKLFF.

The chain recombines TRBV7-2 with TRBJ2-2, with 10 bases fitting TRBD2. With 0 bases clipped from V and 7 bases from J, the junction kept 5 bases outside the gene matches. Germline V gene sequence: CDR1 SGHTA, CDR2 FQGNSA. The CDR3 loop spans 16 amino acids. The DNA for the CDR3 is TGTGCCAGCAGCTTAGCCCTAGCGGGGGTTGGCGGGGAGCTGTTTTTT. As protein: CASSLALAGVGGELFF.

The chain carries TRBV6-1 and TRBJ1-2; 7 nucleotides line up with TRBD1. From germline, CDR1 is MNHNS and CDR2 SASEGT. This CDR3 region has 15 residues. J lost 8 bases, V lost 7 bases, and 16 bases had no gene match. CDR3 nucleotide sequence: TGTGCCAGCACTCCCGATAGGGACAGCCGCCGCGGCTACACCTTC. Translation: CASTPDRDSRRGYTF.

J is TRBJ2-1 and V is TRBV7-9; tentatively, D is TRBD2 (6 bases). V was clipped by 2 bases and J by 7 bases, with 24 bases between them. The CDR3 extends over 18 amino acids. Germline V CDR1 and CDR2: SEHNR, FQNEAQ (reference sequence). The DNA for the CDR3 is TGTGCCAGCAGCTTAACTTCGGCAGGGAGGTATGGGGTTAATGAGCAGTTCTTC. Translation: CASSLTSAGRYGVNEQFF.

The rearrangement uses TRBV7-8 and TRBJ1-1, with D possibly matching TRBD1 (5 bases). V dropped 5 bases and J dropped 8 bases, with 15 bases sitting between them. Germline loops: CDR1 SGHVS, CDR2 FQNEAQ. The CDR3 runs to 13 residues. The CDR3, as DNA: TGTGCCAGCAGCCATCGGGACCGAGGGGAAGCTTTCTTT. Translating gives CASSHRDRGEAFF.